Sequencing of this T cell receptor (beta chain) was carried out in a study of breast tumors, draining lymph nodes, adjacent tissues. The study's findings and limits: The data were judged consistent with most tumor T cells coming from lymph node and expanding in tumor. Tumor TCR diversity was below lymph nodes but above nontumor tissue. The lymph node origin of tumor T cells was framed as consistent with a hypothesis, not demonstrated. Compared with basal-like, luminal-like tumors shared significantly more repertoire with nontumor tissue.

Breast cancer patients provided tissue from their axillary draining lymph nodes. TCRdb re-called the multiplex PCR reads with MiXCR, one entry per CDR3 protein. This table has about 200,000 distinct CDR3 sequences, under 40% appearing once. Germline V gene data show CDR1 as SGHVS and CDR2 as FQNEAQ. The CDR3 is made up of 16 amino acids. V was clipped by 3 bases and J by 6 bases; unmatched bases: 6. This clonotype was detected ten times or more. The antigen is not known. The chain is built from TRBV7-8 and TRBJ2-1; TRBD2 agrees at 12 bases. Sequencing input: axillary lymph node tissue. The sequence was obtained from a female donor with breast cancer. Some clones in this sample may be carry-over from other donors' samples. This chain's CDR3 is CASSFLTSGSFNEQFF. The CDR3 nucleotides are TGTGCCAGCAGCTTCCTGACTAGCGGGAGTTTCAATGAGCAGTTCTTC.